This T cell receptor (beta chain) was captured by sequencing in a study of molecular identifiers for immune sequencing clone quantification. Using 10%, 30% or 50% RNA, naive CD8 libraries were derived from about 20,000 to 1,000,000 sorted cells. Researchers sorted naive CD8 T cells as cells that were CD8+CD4-CCR7+CD45RA+. V gave up 3 bases and J gave up 5 bases, with 12 bases separating them. The germline V gene has CDR1 SGHVS and CDR2 FQNEAQ. The CDR3 extends over 14 amino acids. It was with previously described methods and listed TCR primers that bulk TCR libraries were made. TCRdb reprocessed the PCR reads via MiXCR and lists one record per CDR3 protein. The sample contains hundreds of thousands of distinct CDR3 sequences, less than 30% of which appear only once. This clonotype has ten or more counts.

J is TRBJ2-3 and V is TRBV7-8; tentatively, D is TRBD2 (7 bases). The TCR was taken from a human donor in good health. Some libraries in this study had Jurkat cell RNA spiked in. Input material: naive CD8+ T cells from blood, with Jurkat cell RNA spiked in. Indicated subset: FACS-sorted CD8+CD4-CCR7+CD45RA+ naive T cells. The CDR3 region is CASSFGGPLDTQYF. Written as DNA, the CDR3 is TGTGCCAGCAGCTTCGGGGGGCCTTTAGATACGCAGTATTTT.